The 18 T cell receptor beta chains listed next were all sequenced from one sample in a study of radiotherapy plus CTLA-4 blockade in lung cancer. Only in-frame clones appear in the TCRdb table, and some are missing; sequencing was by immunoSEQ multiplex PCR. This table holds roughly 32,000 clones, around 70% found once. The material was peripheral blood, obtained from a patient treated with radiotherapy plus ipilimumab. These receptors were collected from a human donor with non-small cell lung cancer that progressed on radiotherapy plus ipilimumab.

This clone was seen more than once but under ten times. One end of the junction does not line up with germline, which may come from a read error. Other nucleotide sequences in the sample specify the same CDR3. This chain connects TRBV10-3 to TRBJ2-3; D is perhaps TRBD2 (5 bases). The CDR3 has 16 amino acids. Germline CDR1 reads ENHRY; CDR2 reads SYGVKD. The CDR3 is CASSESLGGYTDTQYF. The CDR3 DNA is TGCGCCAGCAGTGAGTCTCTTGGCGGGTACACAGATACGCAGTATTTT.

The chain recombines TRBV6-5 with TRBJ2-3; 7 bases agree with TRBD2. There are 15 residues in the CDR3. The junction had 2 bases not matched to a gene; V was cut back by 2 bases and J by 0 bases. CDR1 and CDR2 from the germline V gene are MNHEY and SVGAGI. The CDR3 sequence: CASSYGGGSTDTQYF. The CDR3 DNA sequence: TGTGCCAGCAGTTACGGGGGGGGGAGCACAGATACGCAGTATTTT.

The CDR3 bases are TGTGCCAGCAGGGAGAGCTACTATGGCTACACCTTC. Amino acid sequence: CASRESYYGYTF. The chain recombines TRBV6-5 with TRBJ1-2; D is ambiguous. Germline CDR1 is MNHEY and CDR2 is SVGAGI. The CDR3 extends over 12 amino acids. The ends were cut back, 6 bases at V and 3 bases at J, with 8 bases in the middle.

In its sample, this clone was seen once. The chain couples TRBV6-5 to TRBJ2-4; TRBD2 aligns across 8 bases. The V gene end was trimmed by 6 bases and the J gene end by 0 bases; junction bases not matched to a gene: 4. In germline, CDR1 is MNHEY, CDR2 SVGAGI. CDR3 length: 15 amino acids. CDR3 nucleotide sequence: TGTGCCAGCAGGGTAGCGGGACCAGCCAAAAACATTCAGTACTTC. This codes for CASRVAGPAKNIQYF.

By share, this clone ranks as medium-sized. CDR3 region: CASSVDQVPYEQYF. The CDR3 DNA follows: TGTGCCAGCAGCGTAGACCAGGTCCCCTACGAGCAGTACTTC. This rearrangement joins TRBV9 to TRBJ2-7, with no clear D. Germline CDR1 reads SGDLS; CDR2 reads YYNGEE. V lost 0 bases, J lost 2 bases, and 9 bases lay in between. The CDR3 has 14 amino acids.

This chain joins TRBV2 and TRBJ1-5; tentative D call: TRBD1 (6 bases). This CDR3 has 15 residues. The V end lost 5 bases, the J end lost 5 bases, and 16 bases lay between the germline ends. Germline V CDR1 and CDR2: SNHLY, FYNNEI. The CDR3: CASSSGVNTYQPQHF. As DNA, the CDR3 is TGTGCCAGCAGTTCAGGGGTCAATACTTATCAGCCCCAGCATTTT.

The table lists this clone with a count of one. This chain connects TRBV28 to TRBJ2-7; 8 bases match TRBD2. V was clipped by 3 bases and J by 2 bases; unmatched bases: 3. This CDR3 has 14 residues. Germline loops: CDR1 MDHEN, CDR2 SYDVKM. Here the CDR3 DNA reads TGTGCCAGCAGTTTGGCGGGGGGAACCTACGAGCAGTACTTC. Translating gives CASSLAGGTYEQYF.

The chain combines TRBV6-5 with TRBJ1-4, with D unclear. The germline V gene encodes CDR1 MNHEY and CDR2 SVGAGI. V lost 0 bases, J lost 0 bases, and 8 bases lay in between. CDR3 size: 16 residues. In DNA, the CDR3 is TGTGCCAGCAGTTACTCGAGAACTACAACTAATGAAAAACTGTTTTTT. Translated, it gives CASSYSRTTTNEKLFF.

This CDR3 is CASMVGGDTGELFF. The CDR3 nucleotides read TGTGCCAGCATGGTGGGGGGGGACACCGGGGAGCTGTTTTTT. The V and J genes are TRBV28 and TRBJ2-2; the match to TRBD2 covers 7 bases. This CDR3 has 14 amino acids. Germline values: CDR1 MDHEN, CDR2 SYDVKM. J lost 3 bases, V lost 7 bases, and 5 bases had no gene match.

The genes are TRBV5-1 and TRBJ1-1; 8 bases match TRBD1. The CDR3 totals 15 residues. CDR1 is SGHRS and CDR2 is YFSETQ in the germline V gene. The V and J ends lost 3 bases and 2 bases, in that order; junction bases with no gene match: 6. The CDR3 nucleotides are TGCGCCAGCAGCTCCCTGGGACAGGAAAACACTGAAGCTTTCTTT. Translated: CASSSLGQENTEAFF.

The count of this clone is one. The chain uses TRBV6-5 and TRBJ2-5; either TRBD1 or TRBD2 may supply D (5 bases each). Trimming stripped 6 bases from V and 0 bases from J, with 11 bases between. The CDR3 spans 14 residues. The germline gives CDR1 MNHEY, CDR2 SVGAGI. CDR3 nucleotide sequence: TGTGCCAGCAGAGACCTGGGGGACCAAGAGACCCAGTACTTC. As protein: CASRDLGDQETQYF.

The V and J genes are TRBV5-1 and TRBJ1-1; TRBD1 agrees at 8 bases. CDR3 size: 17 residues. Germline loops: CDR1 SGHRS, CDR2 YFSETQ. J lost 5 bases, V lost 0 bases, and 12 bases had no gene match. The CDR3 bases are TGCGCCAGCAGCTTGGGGACTGGAAGGACAGGGAGGACTGAAGCTTTCTTT. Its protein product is CASSLGTGRTGRTEAFF.

The CDR3 region is CASSLWPGSPLHF. DNA for the CDR3: TGTGCCAGCAGCTTATGGCCAGGGTCACCCCTCCACTTT. J is TRBJ1-6 and V is TRBV7-8; tentatively, D is TRBD1 (5 bases). The V and J ends lost 2 bases and 10 bases respectively, with 9 bases between them. This CDR3 comprises 13 residues. The germline V gene has CDR1 SGHVS and CDR2 FQNEAQ.

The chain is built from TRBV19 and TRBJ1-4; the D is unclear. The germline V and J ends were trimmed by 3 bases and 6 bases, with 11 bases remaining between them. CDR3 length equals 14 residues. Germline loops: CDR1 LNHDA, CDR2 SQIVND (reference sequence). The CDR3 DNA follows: TGTGCCAGTAGTATGGCGAGCGTTTATGAAAAACTGTTTTTT. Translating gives CASSMASVYEKLFF.

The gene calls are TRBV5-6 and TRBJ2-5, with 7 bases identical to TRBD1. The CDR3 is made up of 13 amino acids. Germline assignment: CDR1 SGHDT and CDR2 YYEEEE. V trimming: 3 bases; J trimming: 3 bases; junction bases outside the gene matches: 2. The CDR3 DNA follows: TGTGCCAGCAGCTACGGGACAGAAGAGACCCAGTACTTC. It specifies CASSYGTEETQYF. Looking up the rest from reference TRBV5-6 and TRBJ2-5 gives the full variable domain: DAGVTQSPTHLIKTRGQQVTLRCSPKSGHDTVSWYQQALGQGPQFIFQYYEEEERQRGNFPDRFSGHQFPNYSSELNVNALLLGDSALYLCASSYGTEETQYFGPGTRLLVL.

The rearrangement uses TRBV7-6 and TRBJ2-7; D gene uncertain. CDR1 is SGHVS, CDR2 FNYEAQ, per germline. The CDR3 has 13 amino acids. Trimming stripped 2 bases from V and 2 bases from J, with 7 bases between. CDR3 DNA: TGTGCCAGCAGCTTATTGAGCACCTACGAGCAGTACTTC. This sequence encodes CASSLLSTYEQYF.

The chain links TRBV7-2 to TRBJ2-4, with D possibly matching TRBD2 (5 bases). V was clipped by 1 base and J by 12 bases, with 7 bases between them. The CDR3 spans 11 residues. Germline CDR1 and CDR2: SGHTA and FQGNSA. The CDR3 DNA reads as TGTGCCAGCAGCTTAGGACTACATCAGTACTTC. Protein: CASSLGLHQYF.

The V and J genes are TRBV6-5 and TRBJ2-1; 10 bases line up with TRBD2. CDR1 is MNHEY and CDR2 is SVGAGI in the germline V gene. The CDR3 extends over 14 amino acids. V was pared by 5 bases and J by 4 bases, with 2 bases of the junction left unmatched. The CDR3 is CASSIAGGYNEQFF. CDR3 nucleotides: TGTGCCAGCAGTATAGCGGGGGGTTACAATGAGCAGTTCTTC.